This note documents a single T cell receptor (beta chain) sequence. There is no known antigen for this receptor. Qualities for individual bases were not recorded, and no much larger clone is one base off. Receptors were amplified or captured by the immunoSEQ multiplex PCR assay. For most patients, high-throughput TCR-beta CDR3 sequencing of genomic DNA was performed by Adaptive Biotechnologies. As for the authors' bioinformatics: Adaptive's ImmunoSEQ software was the source of the TCR sequencing data for 15 to 20 patients, while a few other patients were processed with MiXCR and VDJtools. CDR3 nucleotide sequences shared between donor and recipient were removed because their origin could not be assigned. At least 2-fold expansion over unstimulated cells and a minimum CFSE-low frequency of 0.002% (template counts) or 0.001% (read counts) were required for clones to be classified as alloreactive. Mappable clones were those detected in sequenced pre-transplant spleen, lymph node, or MLR CFSE-low populations of the donor or recipient. The cumulative frequency of alloreactive clones was calculated as a percentage of all sequences, weighted by copy number. Entries here come from immuneACCESS through TCRdb and include only in-frame sequences with V and J called. Some clones fail to appear in such tables; in the studies checked, an unresolved V gene covers under half of the shortfall, and the cause of the remainder is unknown. V, J and clone size derive from that table, while D and trimming were established from the DNA sequence. The sample table records some 45,000 clones; roughly nine tenths of these occur just once. Clones ranked in the top ten supply roughly 4.5% of the sample.

Blood samples were collected up to 4 times in the first month after transplant and then at least monthly when available. This record belongs to a study of graft-versus-host responses after intestinal transplantation (dated by TCRdb to 2020 to 2022). Study-level background: Multivisceral, liver-intestinal, or isolated intestinal transplants were received by the recipients. Instead of going to the commercial service, samples from a few later patients were sequenced in-house on an Illumina MiSeq and processed with MiXCR. Every recipient was given anti-thymocyte globulin induction, then maintenance tacrolimus and steroids for roughly 3 years. To identify alloreactive clones, pre-transplant mixed lymphocyte reaction products were sequenced and then compared with unstimulated pre-transplant donor and recipient T cells. A peak of at least 4% donor T cells among recipient peripheral blood mononuclear cells was the definition used for donor T cell macrochimerism. After intestinal transplantation, graft-versus-host and host-versus-graft alloreactive T cell clones were followed in the graft, circulation and bone marrow using bulk TCR-beta CDR3 sequencing. The cohort enrolled approximately 24 intestinal transplant recipients including one retransplant, and a few patients lacking pretransplant specimens were excluded.

Summary of the overall study and its limitations: In patients with donor T cell macrochimerism, the allografts had high GvH to HvG T cell clonal ratios. Early after transplant, declines in HvG clones were associated with peak levels of circulating GvH clones. The relatively low number and heterogeneity of intestinal transplant patients limited the conclusions. GvH clones were found in recipient bone marrow, and some of the GvH clones appeared earlier in ileal mucosa or blood, which is consistent with an intestinal mucosal origin.

V is clipped by 2 bases and J by 2 bases, and the sequence between their germline boundaries is 10 bases long. The CDR3 holds 14 amino acids from the cysteine to the phenylalanine. Only the CDR3 portion is preserved as DNA: 42 bases, with reading frame beginning at the first base. Based on the germline V gene, the CDR1 and CDR2 sequences are SGHRS and YFSETQ. The rearranged chain carries TRBV5-1 and TRBJ2-5; the D region possibly corresponds to TRBD2 (6 bases align). This clonotype was obtained from a human patient who received an intestinal transplant, so some T cells may come from the graft donor. The sample consisted of PBMCs, taken 524 days after transplant. The CDR3 in this case is CASSFGGAQETQYF. The bases read TGCGCCAGCAGCTTCGGGGGAGCTCAAGAGACCCAGTACTTC.